Shown below are 30 T cell receptor beta chains from a single sample sequenced in a study of cytomegalovirus exposure and HLA in healthy donors. The PCR employed 60 Vbeta primers together with 13 Jbeta primers. Profiled with immunoSEQ multiplex PCR; TCRdb holds only in-frame clones, not every one. The data show 210,000 or so clones, about 77% seen once. Sequencing used PBMCs. All receptors derive from a woman aged 25 to 39 in good health and CMV-seropositive.

The chain uses TRBV9 and TRBJ2-1; TRBD2 matches at 11 bases. The germline V gene has CDR1 SGDLS and CDR2 YYNGEE. Trimming took 5 bases from V and 4 from J; bases not matched to a gene: 5. This CDR3 has 15 residues. CDR3: CASSSGGALYNEQFF. Written as DNA, the CDR3 is TGTGCCAGCAGTAGCGGGGGGGCCTTATACAATGAGCAGTTCTTC.

This clone was counted between two and nine times. V and J are TRBV19 and TRBJ2-7, with D possibly TRBD2 on 6 matching bases. This CDR3 has 14 amino acids. The V and J ends lost 6 bases and 2 bases respectively, with 14 bases between them. Per germline, CDR1 LNHDA and CDR2 SQIVND (reference sequence). The CDR3 nucleotides read TGTGCCAGTAGCATTGGGGGGTTGGCCTACGAGCAGTACTTC. Translation gives CASSIGGLAYEQYF.

This rearrangement joins TRBV2 to TRBJ2-2; D uncertain. Looked up from germline, CDR1 is SNHLY and CDR2 is FYNNEI. This CDR3 is 14 amino acids long. V was trimmed by 2 bases and J by 4 bases, leaving 8 bases between them. The CDR3 loop reads CASSEIIITGELFF. The CDR3 nucleotides are TGTGCCAGCAGTGAAATAATAATCACCGGGGAGCTGTTTTTT.

The chain recombines TRBV9 with TRBJ2-1, with 7 bases that match TRBD2. In germline, CDR1 is SGDLS, CDR2 YYNGEE. V lost 4 bases, J lost 0 bases, and 4 bases stayed unmatched. CDR3 length: 15 residues. DNA for the CDR3: TGTGCCAGCAGCTCAGCGGGAAACTCCTACAATGAGCAGTTCTTC. It translates to CASSSAGNSYNEQFF.

This clone showed up just a few times. The CDR3 DNA follows: TGTGCCAGCTCACCCAAGATAGCGGGTACCGGGGAGCTGTTTTTT. This codes for CASSPKIAGTGELFF. The chain employs TRBV18 and TRBJ2-2, with TRBD2 matching over 7 bases. Per germline, CDR1 KGHSH and CDR2 LQKENI. V lost 3 bases and J lost 5; bases outside the gene matches: 6. The CDR3 spans 15 residues. The full variable domain, rest sourced from reference TRBV18 and TRBJ2-2, is NAGVMQNPRHLVRRRGQEARLRCSPMKGHSHVYWYRQLPEEGLKFMVYLQKENIIDESGMPKERFSAEFPKEGPSILRIQQVVRGDSAAYFCASSPKIAGTGELFFGEGSRLTVL.

A word on this clone: Other DNA sequences from this sample encode an identical CDR3 as well. The CDR3 DNA is TGTGCCAGCAGCCTCGCGGAGACCCAGTACTTC. Amino acid sequence: CASSLAETQYF. This chain uses TRBV11-2 with TRBJ2-5; the D is unclear. This CDR3 spans 11 amino acids. V dropped 5 bases and J dropped 5 bases, with 6 bases sitting between them. The germline CDR1 and CDR2 sequences are SGHAT and FQNNGV. Full variable domain (remainder filled in from reference TRBV11-2 and TRBJ2-5): EAGVAQSPRYKIIEKRQSVAFWCNPISGHATLYWYQQILGQGPKLLIQFQNNGVVDDSQLPKDRFSAERLKGVDSTLKIQPAKLEDSAVYLCASSLAETQYFGPGTRLLVL.

V is TRBV18 and J is TRBJ2-3; 10 bases match TRBD2. Germline CDR1 KGHSH, CDR2 LQKENI. With 4 bases clipped from V and 5 bases from J, the junction kept 6 bases outside the gene matches. The CDR3 is 15 residues long. The CDR3 sequence: CASSHTSGTKDTQYF. The CDR3, as DNA: TGTGCCAGCTCACATACTAGCGGGACGAAAGATACGCAGTATTTT.

The chain employs TRBV15 and TRBJ1-2; TRBD1 matches at 7 bases. This CDR3 comprises 15 residues. Per germline, CDR1 LNHNV and CDR2 YYDKDF (reference sequence). Trimming cost V 0 bases and J 4 bases; bases outside gene matches: 5. The CDR3 DNA reads TGTGCCACCAGCAGAGACCAGACAGGGAGCTATGGCTACACCTTC. Residues: CATSRDQTGSYGYTF.

The V gene is TRBV6-6, the J gene TRBJ2-1; D is possibly TRBD2 (5 bases). The CDR3 runs 15 residues. Per germline, CDR1 MNHNY and CDR2 SVGAGI (reference sequence). The V end was cut by 0 bases, the J end by 5 bases, with 11 bases between. CDR3 in DNA: TGTGCCAGCAGTTACTCCCTAGAGAGGGACAATGAGCAGTTCTTC. As protein: CASSYSLERDNEQFF.

This chain uses TRBV28 with TRBJ1-5; the match to TRBD1 covers 7 bases. Germline V gene lookup returns CDR1 MDHEN and CDR2 SYDVKM. The CDR3 extends over 15 amino acids. Trimming took 6 bases from V and 7 from J; bases not matched to a gene: 12. In nucleotides, the CDR3 is TGTGCCAGCAGACCCCGGGACAGAAGAGTCCAGCCCCAGCATTTT. Amino acids: CASRPRDRRVQPQHF.

The CDR3 sequence: CASSIARNGYTF. Here the CDR3 DNA reads TGTGCCAGTAGTATTGCGCGAAATGGCTACACCTTC. V usage is TRBV19 and J usage is TRBJ1-2, with D unclear. The CDR3 spans 12 residues. The germline V and J ends were trimmed by 3 bases and 6 bases, with 8 bases remaining between them. Germline lookup yields CDR1 LNHDA and CDR2 SQIVND (reference sequence).

The chain uses TRBV4-1 and TRBJ1-2; TRBD1 is a possible D gene (5 bases). The CDR3 has 16 amino acids. V was clipped by 5 bases and J by 1 base, with 17 bases between them. In germline, CDR1 is MGHRA, CDR2 YSYEKL. The CDR3 coding sequence is TGCGCCAGCAGCGCCCTGGAGCGGGGCCGTAACTATGGCTACACCTTC. It translates to CASSALERGRNYGYTF.

V gene TRBV30 combines with J gene TRBJ2-1, with TRBD1 identical over 7 bases. Looked up from germline, CDR1 is GTSNPN and CDR2 is SVGIG (reference sequence). The CDR3 is 14 residues long. Losses at the gene ends were 5 bases for V and 3 bases for J; bases not matched to a gene: 7. CDR3 sequence reads: CAWGAGTDYNEQFF. CDR3 sequence (DNA): TGTGCCTGGGGGGCCGGGACAGACTACAATGAGCAGTTCTTC.

The chain combines TRBV28 with TRBJ2-4; 7 bases agree with TRBD1. CDR3 length: 14 residues. Trimming at V came to 4 bases and at J to 7 bases, leaving 7 bases not matched to a gene. The V gene's germline CDR1 is MDHEN and CDR2 SYDVKM. CDR3 sequence (DNA): TGTGCCAGCAGTTCCGGACAGGAGAGGAACATTCAGTACTTC. It specifies CASSSGQERNIQYF.

This sequence joins TRBV5-1 and TRBJ1-1, with a weak D call TRBD1 (5 bases). Trimming stripped 2 bases from V and 3 bases from J, with 8 bases between. The CDR3 covers 13 residues. Germline V gives CDR1 SGHRS, CDR2 YFSETQ. The CDR3 nucleotides read TGCGCCAGCAGCTTTAGCAGGGACACTGAAGCTTTCTTT. It specifies CASSFSRDTEAFF.

The chain joins TRBV7-6 to TRBJ1-6; no clear D gene. Germline CDR1 SGHVS, CDR2 FNYEAQ. Trimming stripped 2 bases from V and 13 bases from J, with 12 bases between. The CDR3 loop spans 13 amino acids. The CDR3 DNA follows: TGTGCCAGCAGCTTATTGGTACGCAGTCCCCTCCACTTT. Its translation: CASSLLVRSPLHF.

This clone was picked up a small number of times. The rearrangement links TRBV6-6 to TRBJ2-7; a weak D match, TRBD1 (5 bases). Trimming left V 5 bases short and J 4 bases short, with 6 bases between. The CDR3 is made up of 11 amino acids. Germline CDR1 MNHNY, CDR2 SVGAGI (reference sequence). CDR3 residues: CASSNRYEQYF. In nucleotides, the CDR3 is TGTGCCAGCAGTAACAGGTACGAGCAGTACTTC.

The chain links TRBV21-1 to TRBJ1-5. TRBV21-1 is noted as a pseudogene. The CDR3 length is 15 residues. The CDR3 region has the DNA TGTGCCAGCAGCAGGATCCGGGTCCCTAATCAGCCCCAGCATTTT. Protein product: CASSRIRVPNQPQHF.

The J gene is TRBJ2-5, the V gene TRBV5-4, with D maybe TRBD2 (7 bases). Germline CDR1 and CDR2: SGHNT and YYREEE (reference sequence). Trimming shortened V by 4 bases and J by 2 bases, and 24 bases separated the two germline ends. The CDR3 contains 18 residues. This CDR3 reads CASSRGGGGGQRQETQYF. The CDR3 DNA reads as TGTGCCAGCAGCCGCGGAGGGGGGGGCGGGCAGCGGCAAGAGACCCAGTACTTC.

This clone has more than one count but fewer than ten. This chain joins TRBV4-3 and TRBJ2-7; tentative D call: TRBD1 (5 bases). V dropped 0 bases and J dropped 0 bases, with 9 bases sitting between them. This CDR3 has 15 amino acids. Germline assignment: CDR1 LGHNA and CDR2 YSLEER. The CDR3 DNA reads as TGCGCCAGCAGCCAAGATCCAGGGTCCTCCTACGAGCAGTACTTC. Encoded protein: CASSQDPGSSYEQYF.

The genes are TRBV10-3 and TRBJ1-2; 8 bases are a match to TRBD1. Germline lookup yields CDR1 ENHRY and CDR2 SYGVKD. The CDR3 is 16 amino acids. V dropped 0 bases and J dropped 4; count of bases not matched to a gene: 7. CDR3 nucleotide sequence: TGTGCCATCAGTGAGTCGATACAGGGGGTTTCCTATGGCTACACCTTC. Encoded protein: CAISESIQGVSYGYTF.

The chain links TRBV29-1 to TRBJ1-1, with D uncertain. The CDR3 spans 12 residues. The V end was cut by 4 bases, the J end by 1 base, with 7 bases between. Germline loops: CDR1 SQVTM, CDR2 ANQGSEA. This CDR3 reads CSVAQKNTEAFF. DNA for the CDR3: TGCAGCGTTGCACAGAAGAACACTGAAGCTTTCTTT.

This clone was seen a few times. V usage is TRBV5-1 and J usage is TRBJ2-3; possibly TRBD2 for D (6 bases). This CDR3 has 20 residues. V gave up 5 bases and J gave up 6 bases, with 34 bases separating them. CDR1 and CDR2 (germline): SGHRS, YFSETQ. DNA of the CDR3: TGCGCCAGCAGTCCCATTGGGGGTACCAACGACGGCCGGGGGTACGATACGCAGTATTTT. Encoded protein: CASSPIGGTNDGRGYDTQYF. The full variable domain, its missing parts supplied by reference TRBV5-1 and TRBJ2-3, is KAGVTQTPRYLIKTRGQQVTLSCSPISGHRSVSWYQQTPGQGLQFLFEYFSETQRNKGNFPGRFSGRQFSNSRSEMNVSTLELGDSALYLCASSPIGGTNDGRGYDTQYFGPGTRLTVL.

This clone showed up just a few times. Germline and junction disagree at one end, which may indicate a read error. The chain uses TRBV7-7 and TRBJ2-5; 11 bases line up with TRBD1. Germline loops: CDR1 SSHAT, CDR2 FNYEAQ (reference sequence). CDR3 length: 15 amino acids. In nucleotides, the CDR3 is TGTGCTAGCAGCTTTGGGACAGGGGGAAGAGAGACCCAGTACTTC. Protein sequence: CASSFGTGGRETQYF.

This clone was recorded only once. The chain uses TRBV28 and TRBJ1-5; D unclear. The CDR3 contains 16 residues. The germline V and J ends were trimmed by 4 bases and 2 bases, with 15 bases remaining between them. CDR1 is MDHEN and CDR2 is SYDVKM in the germline V gene. This CDR3 reads CASSSKAKAGNQPQHF. CDR3 DNA: TGTGCCAGCAGTTCTAAGGCCAAGGCGGGCAATCAGCCCCAGCATTTT.

In this sample, this clone turned up a few times. As DNA, the CDR3 is TGTGCCAGCAGTGACTCTGGGGAGGGGTCTGGGGCCAACGTCCTGACTTTC. Translated: CASSDSGEGSGANVLTF. The chain has TRBV6-4 and TRBJ2-6; 7 bases agree with TRBD2. Germline trimming cut 0 bases from V and 1 base from J; bases unmatched to any gene: 3. The CDR3 covers 17 residues. Germline lookup yields CDR1 MRHNA and CDR2 SNTAGT.

The rearrangement links TRBV28 to TRBJ2-1, with a weak D call TRBD2 (8 bases). Germline values: CDR1 MDHEN, CDR2 SYDVKM. The V end lost 7 bases, the J end lost 0 bases, and 16 bases lay between the germline ends. The CDR3 is 16 residues long. The CDR3 sequence: CASKGAGGNSYNEQFF. CDR3 DNA sequence: TGTGCCAGCAAGGGGGCGGGGGGAAACTCCTACAATGAGCAGTTCTTC.

The chain combines TRBV7-9 with TRBJ1-2, with D perhaps TRBD1 (6 bases). Trimming cost V 1 base and J 2 bases, with 11 bases left between them. The V gene's germline CDR1 is SEHNR and CDR2 FQNEAQ (reference sequence). The CDR3 runs to 15 residues. Written as DNA, the CDR3 is TGTGCCAGCAGCTTAGTGCCAGGGGAGAACTATGGCTACACCTTC. It codes for CASSLVPGENYGYTF.

CDR3 protein: CASSKSPTAAEAFF. In DNA, the CDR3 is TGTGCCAGCAGCAAGTCCCCCACAGCCGCTGAAGCTTTCTTT. V and J are TRBV11-3 and TRBJ1-1, with D uncertain. The CDR3 contains 14 residues. With 5 bases removed from V and 6 bases from J, the gap between germline ends came to 16 bases. Germline V gene lookup returns CDR1 SGHNT and CDR2 YENEEA. Full variable domain (outside the CDR3, taken from reference TRBV11-3 and TRBJ1-1): EAGVVQSPRYKIIEKKQPVAFWCNPISGHNTLYWYLQNLGQGPELLIRYENEEAVDDSQLPKDRFSAERLKGVDSTLKIQPAELGDSAVYLCASSKSPTAAEAFFGQGTRLTVV.

The chain is built from TRBV19 and TRBJ1-6, with D possibly being TRBD1 (6 bases). Germline CDR1 is LNHDA and CDR2 is SQIVND (reference sequence). V was shortened by 6 bases and J by 2 bases, with 11 bases between the two germline ends. The CDR3 contains 15 residues. Here the CDR3 reads CASSIGQTYNSPLHF. Here the CDR3 DNA reads TGTGCCAGTAGCATCGGACAGACCTATAATTCACCCCTCCACTTT.